These 9 T cell receptor beta chains were sequenced from one sample in a study of shared clonotypes between healthy human individuals. The data were produced by immunoSEQ multiplex PCR, yet TCRdb's version contains in-frame clones alone and is incomplete. In the table there are approximately 2.5 million clones, 93% of which are singletons. Input material: naive CD4+ T cells from PBMCs. Subset specified: CD45RA+ positively selected. These receptors were collected from a young man in good health. Some clones in this sample may be carry-over from other donors' samples.

The chain uses TRBV19 and TRBJ2-1; TRBD1 is a possible D gene (5 bases). The CDR3 extends over 16 amino acids. Deletions cut 10 bases from V and 0 bases from J, with 19 bases between. Germline assignment: CDR1 LNHDA and CDR2 SQIVND (reference sequence). The CDR3 protein is CATKTALYSSYNEQFF. CDR3 in DNA: TGTGCCACCAAGACAGCCCTTTACAGCTCCTACAATGAGCAGTTCTTC.

The genes are TRBV27 and TRBJ2-7; 9 positions agree with TRBD1. The CDR3 length is 14 residues. Trimming took 3 bases from V and 3 from J; bases not matched to a gene: 3. Germline CDR1 and CDR2: MNHEY and SMNVEV (reference sequence). The CDR3 nucleotides are TGTGCCAGCAGTTTCACAGGGGGCCTCTACGAGCAGTACTTC. This gives the protein CASSFTGGLYEQYF.

The V and J genes are TRBV13 and TRBJ2-1; D is possibly TRBD1 (6 bases). This CDR3 spans 13 amino acids. The ends were cut back, 5 bases at V and 9 bases at J, with 14 bases in the middle. From germline, CDR1 is PRHDT and CDR2 FYEKMQ (reference sequence). The DNA for the CDR3 is TGTGCCAGCAGCCCCCCAGGGGATGGTGAGCAGTTCTTC. Its translation: CASSPPGDGEQFF.

The chain recombines TRBV25-1 with TRBJ2-3; D not resolved. Germline values: CDR1 MGHDK, CDR2 SYGVNS. This CDR3 region has 11 residues. V lost 6 bases and J lost 2, with 3 bases in between. CDR3 loop: CASRDTDTQYF. The CDR3 DNA follows: TGTGCCAGCAGAGACACAGATACGCAGTATTTT.

V is TRBV10-3 and J is TRBJ2-6; D ambiguous. V lost 4 bases and J 2 bases, leaving 15 bases between the germline ends. The CDR3 length is 17 residues. Germline assignment: CDR1 ENHRY and CDR2 SYGVKD. This chain's CDR3 is CAISGDTGKAGANVLTF. In DNA, the CDR3 is TGTGCCATCAGTGGTGACACGGGTAAGGCTGGGGCCAACGTCCTGACTTTC.

The V gene is TRBV15, the J gene TRBJ2-1, with D possibly matching TRBD2 (6 bases). V lost 7 bases and J lost 9, with 13 bases in between. Germline CDR1 reads LNHNV; CDR2 reads YYDKDF (reference sequence). The CDR3 is 12 residues long. The CDR3 region has the DNA TGTGCCACCAATACGGGGGACGGTGAGCAGTTCTTC. Protein: CATNTGDGEQFF.

The chain carries TRBV5-1 and TRBJ2-3; 8 positions agree with TRBD2. Germline V gene data show CDR1 as SGHRS and CDR2 as YFSETQ. J gave up 8 bases and V 4 bases, and 15 bases lay outside the gene matches. The CDR3 loop spans 16 amino acids. This CDR3 is CASSPLAGSGTGTQYF. CDR3 bases: TGCGCCAGCAGCCCATTAGCGGGATCAGGAACTGGTACGCAGTATTTT.

The chain links TRBV6-1 to TRBJ1-2; tentative D call: TRBD1 (5 bases). CDR3 length equals 13 residues. Germline CDR1 and CDR2: MNHNS and SASEGT. V gave up 6 bases and J gave up 10 bases, with 18 bases separating them. The DNA for the CDR3 is TGTGCCAGCAGACCAACCGGGCGGGGCGACTACACCTTC. It translates to CASRPTGRGDYTF.

Comment on this clone: Other DNA sequences of this sample code for an identical CDR3. The rearrangement joins TRBV4-1 to TRBJ1-4, with D maybe TRBD1 (6 bases). Germline-derived CDR1 and CDR2 are MGHRA and YSYEKL. V was pared by 4 bases and J by 8 bases, with 17 bases between. The CDR3 contains 15 residues. CDR3 residues: CASSPPGQGREKLFF. As DNA, the CDR3 is TGCGCCAGCAGCCCACCGGGACAAGGAAGGGAAAAACTGTTTTTT.